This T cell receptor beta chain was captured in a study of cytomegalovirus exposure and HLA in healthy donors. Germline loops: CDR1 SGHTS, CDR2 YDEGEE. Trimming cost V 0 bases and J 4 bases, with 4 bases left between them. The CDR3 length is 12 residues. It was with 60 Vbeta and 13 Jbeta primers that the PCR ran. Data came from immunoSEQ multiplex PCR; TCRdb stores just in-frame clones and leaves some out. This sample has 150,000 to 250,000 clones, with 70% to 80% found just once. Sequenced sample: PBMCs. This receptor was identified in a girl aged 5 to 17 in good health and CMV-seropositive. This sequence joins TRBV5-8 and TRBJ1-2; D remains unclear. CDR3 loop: CASSLVSYGYTF. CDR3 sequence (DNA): TGTGCCAGCAGCTTGGTCAGCTATGGCTACACCTTC.